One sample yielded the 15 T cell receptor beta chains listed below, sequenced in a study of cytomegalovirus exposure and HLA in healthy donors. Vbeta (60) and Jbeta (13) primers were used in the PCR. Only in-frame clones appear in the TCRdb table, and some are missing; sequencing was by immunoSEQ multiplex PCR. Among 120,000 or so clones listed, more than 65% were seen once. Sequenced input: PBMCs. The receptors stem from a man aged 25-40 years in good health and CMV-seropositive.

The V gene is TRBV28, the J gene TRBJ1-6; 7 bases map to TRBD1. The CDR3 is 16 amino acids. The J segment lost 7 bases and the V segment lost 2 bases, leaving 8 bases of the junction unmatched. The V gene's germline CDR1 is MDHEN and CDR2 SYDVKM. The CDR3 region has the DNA TGTGCCAGCAGTTTAATACCGACAGGGACCAATTCACCCCTCCACTTT. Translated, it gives CASSLIPTGTNSPLHF.

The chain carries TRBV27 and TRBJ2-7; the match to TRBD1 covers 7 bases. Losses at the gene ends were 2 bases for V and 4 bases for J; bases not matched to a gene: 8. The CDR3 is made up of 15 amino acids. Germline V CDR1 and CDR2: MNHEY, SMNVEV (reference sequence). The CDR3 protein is CASSLMGQLMYEQYF. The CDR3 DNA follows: TGTGCCAGCAGTTTAATGGGACAGCTAATGTACGAGCAGTACTTC.

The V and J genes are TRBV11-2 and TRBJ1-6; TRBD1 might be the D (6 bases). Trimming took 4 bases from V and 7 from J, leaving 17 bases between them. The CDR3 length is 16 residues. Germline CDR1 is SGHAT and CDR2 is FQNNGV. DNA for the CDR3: TGTGCCAGCAGCTGGAACAGGGATCGGGTAAATTCACCCCTCCACTTT. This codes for CASSWNRDRVNSPLHF.

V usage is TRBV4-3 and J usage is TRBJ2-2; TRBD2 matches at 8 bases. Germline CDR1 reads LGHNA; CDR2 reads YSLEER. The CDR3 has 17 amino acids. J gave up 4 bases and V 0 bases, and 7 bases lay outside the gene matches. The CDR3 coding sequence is TGCGCCAGCAGCCAAGATGGGACGGGGGGGGGCACCGGGGAGCTGTTTTTT. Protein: CASSQDGTGGGTGELFF.

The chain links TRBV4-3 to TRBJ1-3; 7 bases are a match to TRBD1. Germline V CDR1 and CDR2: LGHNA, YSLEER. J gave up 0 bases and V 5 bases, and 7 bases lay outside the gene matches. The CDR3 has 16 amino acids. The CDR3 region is CASSELQGNSGNTIYF. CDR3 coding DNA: TGCGCCAGCAGCGAGCTACAGGGGAACTCTGGAAACACCATATATTTT.

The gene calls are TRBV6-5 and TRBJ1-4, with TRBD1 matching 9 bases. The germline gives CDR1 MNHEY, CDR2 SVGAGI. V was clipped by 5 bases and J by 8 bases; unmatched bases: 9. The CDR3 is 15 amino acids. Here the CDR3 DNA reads TGTGCCAGCAGTCGCACCGGGACAGGGAGAGAAAAACTGTTTTTT. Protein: CASSRTGTGREKLFF.

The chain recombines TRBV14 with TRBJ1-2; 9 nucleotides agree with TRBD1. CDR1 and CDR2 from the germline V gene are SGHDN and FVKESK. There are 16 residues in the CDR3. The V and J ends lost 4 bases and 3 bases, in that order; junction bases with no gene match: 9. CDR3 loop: CASSPQQGAFDYGYTF. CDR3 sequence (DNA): TGTGCCAGCAGCCCACAACAGGGGGCATTTGACTATGGCTACACCTTC.

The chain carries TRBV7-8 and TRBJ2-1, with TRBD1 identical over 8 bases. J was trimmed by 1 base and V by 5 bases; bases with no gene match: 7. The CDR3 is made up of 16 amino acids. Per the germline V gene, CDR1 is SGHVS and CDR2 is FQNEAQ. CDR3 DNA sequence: TGTGCCAGCAGCCAAATGCACAGGGGGTCCTACAATGAGCAGTTCTTC. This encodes CASSQMHRGSYNEQFF.

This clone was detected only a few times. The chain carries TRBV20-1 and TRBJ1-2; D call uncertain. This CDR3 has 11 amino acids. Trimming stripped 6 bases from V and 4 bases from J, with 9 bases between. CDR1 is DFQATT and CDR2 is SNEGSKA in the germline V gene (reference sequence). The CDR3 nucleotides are TGCAGTGCGGCGGCGATCTATGGCTACACCTTC. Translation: CSAAAIYGYTF.

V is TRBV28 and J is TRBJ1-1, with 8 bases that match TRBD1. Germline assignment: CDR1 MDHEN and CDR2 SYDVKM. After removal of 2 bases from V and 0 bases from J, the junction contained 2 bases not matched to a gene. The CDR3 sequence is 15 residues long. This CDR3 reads CASSLRTGMNTEAFF. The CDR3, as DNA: TGTGCCAGCAGTTTACGGACAGGGATGAACACTGAAGCTTTCTTT.

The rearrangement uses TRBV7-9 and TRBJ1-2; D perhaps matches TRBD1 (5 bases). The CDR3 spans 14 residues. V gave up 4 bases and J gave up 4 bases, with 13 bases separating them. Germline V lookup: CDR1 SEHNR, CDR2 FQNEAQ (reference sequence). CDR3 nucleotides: TGTGCCAGCAGCTCAGGGAATCCCCCCTATGGCTACACCTTC. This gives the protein CASSSGNPPYGYTF.

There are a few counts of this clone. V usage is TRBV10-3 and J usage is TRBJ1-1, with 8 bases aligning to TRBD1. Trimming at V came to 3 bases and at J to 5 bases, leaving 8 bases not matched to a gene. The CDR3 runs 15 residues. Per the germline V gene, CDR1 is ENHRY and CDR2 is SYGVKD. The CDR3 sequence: CAISDQAGGRTEAFF. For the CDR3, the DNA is TGTGCCATCAGTGATCAGGCAGGGGGCAGGACTGAAGCTTTCTTT.

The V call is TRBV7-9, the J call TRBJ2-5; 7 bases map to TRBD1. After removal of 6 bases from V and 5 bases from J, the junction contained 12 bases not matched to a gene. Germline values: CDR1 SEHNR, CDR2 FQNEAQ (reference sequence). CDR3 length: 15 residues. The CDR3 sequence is CASRPTTQGWETQYF. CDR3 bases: TGTGCCAGCAGACCTACCACACAGGGGTGGGAGACCCAGTACTTC.

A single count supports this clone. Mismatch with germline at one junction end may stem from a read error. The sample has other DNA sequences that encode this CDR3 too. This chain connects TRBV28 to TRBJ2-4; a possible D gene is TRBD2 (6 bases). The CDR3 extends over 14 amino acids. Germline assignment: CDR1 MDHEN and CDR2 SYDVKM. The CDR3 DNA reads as TGTGCCAGCAGTCCTCCGTTCGGGAGTGACATTCAATACTTC. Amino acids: CASSPPFGSDIQYF.

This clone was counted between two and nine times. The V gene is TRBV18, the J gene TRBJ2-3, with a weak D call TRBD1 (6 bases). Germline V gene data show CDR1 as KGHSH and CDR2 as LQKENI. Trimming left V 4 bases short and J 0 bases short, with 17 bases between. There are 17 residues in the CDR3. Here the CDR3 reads CASSRRLGASSTDTQYF. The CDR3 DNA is TGTGCCAGCTCACGGCGATTGGGGGCTTCTAGCACAGATACGCAGTATTTT.